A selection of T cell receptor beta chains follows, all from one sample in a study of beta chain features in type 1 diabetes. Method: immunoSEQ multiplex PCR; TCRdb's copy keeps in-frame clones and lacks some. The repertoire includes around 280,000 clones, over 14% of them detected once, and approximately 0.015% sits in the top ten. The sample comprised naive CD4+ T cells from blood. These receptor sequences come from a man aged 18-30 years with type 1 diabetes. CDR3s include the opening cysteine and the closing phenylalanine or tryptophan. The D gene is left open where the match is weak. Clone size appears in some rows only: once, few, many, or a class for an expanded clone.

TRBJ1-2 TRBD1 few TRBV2 TGTGCCAGCTCGTACAGGGGGCCAGGCTATGGCTACACCTTC CASSYRGPGYGYTF
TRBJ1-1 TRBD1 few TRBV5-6 TGTGCCAGCAGCCCGACAGGGTGGCTTTGGACTGAAGCTTTCTTT CASSPTGWLWTEAFF
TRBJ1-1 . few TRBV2 TGTGCCAGCGGAGGTGGGGCTGAAGCTTTCTTT CASGGGAEAFF
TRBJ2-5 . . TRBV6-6 TGTGCCAGCAGTTATCGCGCGGGAGAGACCCAGTACTTC CASSYRAGETQYF
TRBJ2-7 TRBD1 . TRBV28 TGTGCCAGCAGTCCGGGACAGGTATACGAGCAGTACTTC CASSPGQVYEQYF
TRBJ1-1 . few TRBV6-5 TGTGCCAGCACCACGACAGCCTTGAACACTGAAGCTTTCTTT CASTTTALNTEAFF
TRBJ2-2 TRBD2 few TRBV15 TGTGCCACCAGCAGAGATCGGGCTAGCGGGGGCCGCAGGGGTACCGGGGAGCTGTTTTTT CATSRDRASGGRRGTGELFF
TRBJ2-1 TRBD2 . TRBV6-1 TGTGCCAGCAGTGTGACTAGCGGGAGTCAATATGAGCAGTTCTTC CASSVTSGSQYEQFF
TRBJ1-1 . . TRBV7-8 TGTGCCAGCAGCTTAGAAAGATTTAGTGGCACTGAAGCTTTCTTT CASSLERFSGTEAFF
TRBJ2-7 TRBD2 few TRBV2 TGTGCCAGCAGAGTAGAGGGTGGGAGGGCCTACGAGCAGTACTTC CASRVEGGRAYEQYF
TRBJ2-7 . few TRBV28 TGTGCCAGCAGTTTTATCCAGGGGCAGTACTTC CASSFIQGQYF
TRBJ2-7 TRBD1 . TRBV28 TGTGCCAGCAGTTGGACAGGGGGTATGTACGAGCAGTACTTC CASSWTGGMYEQYF
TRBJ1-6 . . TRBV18 TGTGCCAGCTCACCCCCGCAGGGCGGGGATTCACCCCTCCACTTT CASSPPQGGDSPLHF
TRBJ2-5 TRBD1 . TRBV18 TGTGCCAGCTCCCCCATCGAGGACAGGGGGCTGGGGACCCAGTACTTC CASSPIEDRGLGTQYF
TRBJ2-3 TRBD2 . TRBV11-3 TGTGCCAGCAGTTCCTGGGAGCGGGGGTCCACAGATACGCAGTATTTT CASSSWERGSTDTQYF
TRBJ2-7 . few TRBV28 TGTGCCAGCAGTTTCCCACAGTTCCCCTACGAGCAGTACTTC CASSFPQFPYEQYF
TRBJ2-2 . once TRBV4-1 TGCGCCAGCAGCCGCACACCGGGACTGACCGGGGAGCTGTTTTTT CASSRTPGLTGELFF
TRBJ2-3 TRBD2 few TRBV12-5 TGTGCTAGTGGTTTGGCCGCGGGGGGGAGCACAGATACGCAGTATTTT CASGLAAGGSTDTQYF
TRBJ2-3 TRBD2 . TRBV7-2 TGTGCCAGCAGCACACTAAGACTAGCGGGGGTGGGAGATACGCAGTATTTT CASSTLRLAGVGDTQYF
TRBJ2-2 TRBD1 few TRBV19 TGTGCCAGTAGTTCCCTAAGACAGGGGACCGGGGAGCTGTTTTTT CASSSLRQGTGELFF
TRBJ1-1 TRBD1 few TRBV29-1 TGCAGCGTTGCGACGATTACAGGGGGATCTGAAGCTTTCTTT CSVATITGGSEAFF
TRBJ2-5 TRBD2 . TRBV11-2 TGTGCCAGCAGCTTAGATCTGGGACGGGGGGGCGGGGAGACCCAGTACTTC CASSLDLGRGGGETQYF
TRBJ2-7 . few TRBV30 TGTGCCTACGGACAGTTCTACGAGCAGTACTTC CAYGQFYEQYF
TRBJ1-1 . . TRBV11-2 TGTGCCAGCGAAACTGGCGGGAACACTGAAGCTTTCTTT CASETGGNTEAFF
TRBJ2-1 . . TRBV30 TGTGCCTGGCGCTCCTACAATGAGCAGTTCTTC CAWRSYNEQFF
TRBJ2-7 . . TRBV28 TGTGCCAGCAGTTCCGGACTAACGGAGGACTCCTTC CASSSGLTEDSF
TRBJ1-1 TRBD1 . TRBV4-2 TGTGCCAGCAGCCCTCAAGGGACAGTGAACACTGAAGCTTTCTTT CASSPQGTVNTEAFF
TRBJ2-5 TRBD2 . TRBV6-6 TGTGCCAGCAGGCTGGGACTAGCGGGGACCCAAGAGACCCAGTACTTC CASRLGLAGTQETQYF
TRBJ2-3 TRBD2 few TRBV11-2 TGTGCCAGCAGCCCTCGCAGCGGGGGGTATACTAGCACAGATACGCAGTATTTT CASSPRSGGYTSTDTQYF
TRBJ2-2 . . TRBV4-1 TGCGCCAGCAGCCACCTCGGGTCTAACACCGGGGAGCTGTTTTTT CASSHLGSNTGELFF
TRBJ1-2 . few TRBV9 TGTGCCAGCAGCGTAGCTTACGGGCAGGGTGCTGGCTACACCTTC CASSVAYGQGAGYTF
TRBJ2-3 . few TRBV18 TGTGCCAGCTCACCGGAACTAACAGATACGCAGTATTTT CASSPELTDTQYF
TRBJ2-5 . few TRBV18 TGTGCCAGCTCACCGCGGGAGACCCAGTACTTC CASSPRETQYF
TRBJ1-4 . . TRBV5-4 TGTGCCAGCAGCTTGGGGGAGTCCTCCGCAACTAATGAAAAACTGTTTTTT CASSLGESSATNEKLFF
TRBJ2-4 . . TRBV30 TGTGCCTGGAGTGTACGCGGGGGCCGGTGGGACATTCAGTACTTC CAWSVRGGRWDIQYF
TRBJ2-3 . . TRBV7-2 TGTGCCAGCAGCTTGAGGCGAAACGCAGATACGCAGTATTTT CASSLRRNADTQYF
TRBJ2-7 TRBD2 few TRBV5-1 TGCGCCAGCATGCTAAGCGGGGGGGCCCACGAGCAGTACTTC CASMLSGGAHEQYF
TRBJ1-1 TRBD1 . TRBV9 TGTGCCAGCAGTCTCCGGGACAGCATGAACACTGAAGCTTTCTTT CASSLRDSMNTEAFF
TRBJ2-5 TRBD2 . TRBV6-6 TGTGCCAGCAGTTACTGGCGGGGGGGCCTTGACCAGTACTTC CASSYWRGGLDQYF
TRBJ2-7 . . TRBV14 TGTGCCAGCAGCCAAGGGAATAGAGCGATGCAGTACTTC CASSQGNRAMQYF
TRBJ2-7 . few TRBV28 TGTGCCAGCAGTCCCGGGTGGTACGAGCAGTACTTC CASSPGWYEQYF
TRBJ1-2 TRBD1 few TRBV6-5 TGTGCCAGCAGTCCCCGGAGGGGGCGCCGGTACACCTTC CASSPRRGRRYTF
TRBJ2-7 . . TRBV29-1 TGCAGCGTTGGGACAGACTCCTACGAGCAGTACTTC CSVGTDSYEQYF